The clone carrying this TCR beta chain has just a few counts. Its target is not known. Unique molecular identifiers were built into the TCR beta cDNA libraries. cDNA molecules numbering approximately 500,000 came from around 1 to 10 million T cells. TCRdb re-called the PCR reads through MiXCR, storing one row per CDR3 protein. The sample has more than 450,000 distinct CDR3 sequences; roughly 34% are singletons. This specimen comes from a study of post-analysis software for immune sequencing data. Whole-study results and caveats: Compared with controls, patients showed significantly lower normalized Chao1 diversity.

The TCR originated in a girl aged 2-17 years with multiple sclerosis. The sample taken for sequencing was blood.

The CDR3: CSARGDSNYGYTF. The DNA for the CDR3 is TGCAGTGCTAGAGGGGACAGTAACTATGGCTACACCTTC. The rearrangement joins TRBV20-1 to TRBJ1-2; 7 bases map to TRBD1. The CDR3 has 13 amino acids. The germline CDR1 and CDR2 sequences are DFQATT and SNEGSKA (reference sequence). The junction had 0 bases not matched to a gene; V was cut back by 1 base and J by 1 base.